These 10 T cell receptor beta chains were all obtained from the same sample, sequenced in a study of T cell repertoires in cytomegalovirus infection. No antigen has been assigned to these receptors. Using its own MiXCR run on the reads, TCRdb lists one record per CDR3 protein. The table shows 800,000 to 950,000 distinct CDR3 sequences, with 32% occurring only once. The sequences come from cultured CD8+ T cells from PBMCs, collected from culture after CMV antigen stimulation. The receptors originated from a human donor in good health (CMV status not recorded). Some clones in this sample may be carry-over from other donors' samples.

This chain joins TRBV7-6 and TRBJ2-2; the match to TRBD1 covers 9 bases. This CDR3 has 16 amino acids. After removal of 1 base from V and 5 bases from J, the junction contained 5 bases not matched to a gene. Germline V gene lookup returns CDR1 SGHVS and CDR2 FNYEAQ. In DNA form, the CDR3 reads TGTGCCAGCAGCTTAGACGTAGGACAGGGGACCGGGGAGCTGTTTTTT. It codes for CASSLDVGQGTGELFF. Combining the CDR3 with reference TRBV7-6 and TRBJ2-2 gives the whole variable domain GAGVSQSPRYKVTKRGQDVALRCDPISGHVSLYWYRQALGQGPEFLTYFNYEAQQDKSGLPNDRFSAERPEGSISTLTIQRTEQRDSAMYRCASSLDVGQGTGELFFGEGSRLTVL.

Turning to this clonotype: With a much larger clone just one base away, this may be a read error. The chain carries TRBV12-3 or TRBV12-4 and TRBJ2-3, with 7 bases lining up with TRBD2. The CDR3 is made up of 15 amino acids. V shed 5 bases, J shed 4 bases, and the junction held 9 bases outside the gene matches. CDR3 residues: CASSPLVGGADTQYF. The CDR3 DNA is TGTGCCAGCAGTCCCCTGGTGGGGGGGGCAGATACGCAGTATTTT.

This chain links TRBV7-9 with TRBJ1-3, with D possibly TRBD1 on 5 matching bases. This CDR3 comprises 16 residues. From germline, CDR1 is SEHNR and CDR2 FQNEAQ (reference sequence). V lost 5 bases and J 2 bases, leaving 16 bases between the germline ends. The CDR3: CASSTRDYAAGNTIYF. CDR3 DNA sequence: TGTGCCAGCAGCACGCGGGACTACGCAGCTGGAAACACCATATATTTT.

V and J are TRBV6-6 and TRBJ1-3, with 8 nucleotides matching TRBD1. V lost 2 bases and J lost 0; bases outside the gene matches: 18. The CDR3 runs 21 residues. Looked up from germline, CDR1 is MNHNY and CDR2 is SVGAGI (reference sequence). In DNA, the CDR3 is TGTGCCAGCAGTTACCGCCCCGGAGGACAGGGCTGGATTATCTCTGGAAACACCATATATTTT. Translation: CASSYRPGGQGWIISGNTIYF.

This clonotype was observed a few times. The gene calls are TRBV7-6 and TRBJ2-3; 11 bases are a match to TRBD2. CDR3 length: 16 residues. V lost 0 bases to trimming and J lost 3 bases; unmatched junction nucleotides: 2. The V gene's germline CDR1 is SGHVS and CDR2 FNYEAQ. The CDR3 reads CASSLASGGATDTQYF. CDR3 coding DNA: TGTGCCAGCAGCTTAGCTAGCGGGGGGGCAACAGATACGCAGTATTTT.

The rearrangement joins TRBV7-2 to TRBJ1-1; unclear D gene. Germline loops: CDR1 SGHTA, CDR2 FQGNSA. CDR3 length equals 20 residues. Trimming took 7 bases from V and 0 from J, leaving 30 bases between them. In nucleotides, the CDR3 is TGTGCCAGCATCGATGGGCCCGCCCGGGCCCTATGGGCCTTGAACACTGAAGCTTTCTTT. Protein product: CASIDGPARALWALNTEAFF. The variable domain in full, with the rest retrieved from reference TRBV7-2 and TRBJ1-1, is GAGVSQSPSNKVTEKGKDVELRCDPISGHTALYWYRQSLGQGLEFLIYFQGNSAPDKSGLPSDRFSAERTGGSVSTLTIQRTQQEDSAVYLCASIDGPARALWALNTEAFFGQGTRLTVV.

The rearrangement links TRBV12-5 to TRBJ2-2; possibly TRBD1 for D (5 bases). This CDR3 is built from 13 residues. CDR1 LGHNT and CDR2 FRNRAP come from the germline V gene. The V end was cut by 8 bases, the J end by 3 bases, with 10 bases between. The CDR3 nucleotides are TGTGCTAGTCCCGACAGCCACACCGGGGAGCTGTTTTTT. Translating gives CASPDSHTGELFF.

This chain uses TRBV7-9 with TRBJ1-2, with 10 bases lining up with TRBD1. The V gene end was trimmed by 6 bases and the J gene end by 8 bases; junction bases not matched to a gene: 3. Looked up from germline, CDR1 is SEHNR and CDR2 is FQNEAQ (reference sequence). The CDR3 is 12 amino acids. This chain's CDR3 is CASRTGGGGYTF. In DNA form, the CDR3 reads TGTGCCAGCAGGACAGGGGGCGGCGGCTACACCTTC.

This clonotype has only a few counts. In DNA form, the CDR3 reads TGCGCCAGCAGTCGGCGACAGGGCCCCAATGAGCAGTTCTTC. Protein sequence: CASSRRQGPNEQFF. The chain couples TRBV23-1 to TRBJ2-1; the match to TRBD1 covers 7 bases. TRBV23-1 is noted as an ORF with a role that remains uncertain. The ends lost 4 bases at V and 6 bases at J; junction bases unmatched: 6. This CDR3 spans 14 amino acids.

The V call is TRBV28, the J call TRBJ2-7; D could derive from TRBD1 or TRBD2 (5 bases each). V was trimmed by 2 bases and J by 5 bases, leaving 10 bases between them. Per the germline V gene, CDR1 is MDHEN and CDR2 is SYDVKM. The CDR3 covers 13 residues. The CDR3, as DNA: TGTGCCAGCAGTTTACGGGGCTGGGACGAGCAGTACGTC. Translated: CASSLRGWDEQYV.